Listed below are T cell receptor beta chains from one sample, sequenced in a study of OX40 agonist ivuxolimab in advanced cancers. Generated by immunoSEQ multiplex PCR, the TCRdb table keeps only in-frame clones and is missing some. The table includes just over 80,000 clones, approximately 91% detected once. The source material was CD4+ or CD8+ T cells sorted from blood, sampled in a trial of the OX40 agonist ivuxolimab. These receptors were obtained from an adult with an advanced solid tumor such as melanoma, head and neck, liver or kidney cancer. The CDR3 runs from the conserved cysteine through the conserved F or W.

j_call	v_call	cdr3_aa
TRBJ1-2	TRBV18	CASSRDGANYGYTF
TRBJ1-2	TRBV6-5	CASSPGRGSNYGYTF
TRBJ2-7	TRBV5-1	CASSLQGIEQYF
TRBJ1-1	TRBV18	CASSPTGGGTEAFF
TRBJ2-1	TRBV27	CASSFPPLGSRANEQFF
TRBJ2-7	TRBV7-9	CASSSGGGDHEQYF
TRBJ2-3	TRBV9	CASSPLPSTDTQYF
TRBJ2-5	TRBV5-8	CASSFGNSGSFQETQYF
TRBJ1-2	TRBV5-1	CASSLWVSGAGGYTF
TRBJ1-1	TRBV7-2	CASSPRTGRTNTEAFF
TRBJ2-1	TRBV20-1	CSARDLTSQFF
TRBJ1-1	TRBV6-1	CASSVGQGAPDTEAFF
TRBJ2-7	TRBV19	CASSMLIGDSYEQYF
TRBJ2-1	TRBV6-5	CASSVLNEQFF
TRBJ2-1	TRBV27	CASRTGTGVYNEQFF